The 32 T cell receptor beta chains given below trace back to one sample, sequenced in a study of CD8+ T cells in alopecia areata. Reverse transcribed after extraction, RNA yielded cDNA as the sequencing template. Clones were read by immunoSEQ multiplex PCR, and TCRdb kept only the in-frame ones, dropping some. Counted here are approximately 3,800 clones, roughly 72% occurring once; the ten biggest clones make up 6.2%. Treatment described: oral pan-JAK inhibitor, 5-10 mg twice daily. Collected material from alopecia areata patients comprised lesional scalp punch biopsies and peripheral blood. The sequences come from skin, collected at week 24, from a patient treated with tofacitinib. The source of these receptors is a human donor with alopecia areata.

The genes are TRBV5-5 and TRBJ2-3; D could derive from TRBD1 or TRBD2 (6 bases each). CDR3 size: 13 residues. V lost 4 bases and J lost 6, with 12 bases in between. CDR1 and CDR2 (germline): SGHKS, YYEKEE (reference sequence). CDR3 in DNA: TGTGCCAGCAGCATGGGGGGCCCTGATACGCAGTATTTT. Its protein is CASSMGGPDTQYF.

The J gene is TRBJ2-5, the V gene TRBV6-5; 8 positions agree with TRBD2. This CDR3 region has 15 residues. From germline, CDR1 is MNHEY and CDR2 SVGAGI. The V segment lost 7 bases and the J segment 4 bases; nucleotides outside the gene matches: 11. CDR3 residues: CASTPIAGLGETQYF. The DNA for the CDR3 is TGTGCCAGCACTCCTATAGCGGGGTTGGGAGAGACCCAGTACTTC.

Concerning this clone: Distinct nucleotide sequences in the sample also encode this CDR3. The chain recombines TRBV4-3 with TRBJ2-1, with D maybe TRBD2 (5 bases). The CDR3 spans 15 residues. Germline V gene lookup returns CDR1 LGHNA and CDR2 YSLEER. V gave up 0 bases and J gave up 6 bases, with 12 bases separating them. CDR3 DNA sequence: TGCGCCAGCAGCCAAGATATTACGGGGATCAATGAGCAGTTCTTC. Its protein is CASSQDITGINEQFF.

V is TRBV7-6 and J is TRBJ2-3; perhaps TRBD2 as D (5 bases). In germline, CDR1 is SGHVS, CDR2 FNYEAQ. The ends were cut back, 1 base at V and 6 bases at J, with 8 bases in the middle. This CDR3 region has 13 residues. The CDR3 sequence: CASSLEPGDTQYF. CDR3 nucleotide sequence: TGTGCCAGCAGCTTAGAGCCGGGGGATACGCAGTATTTT. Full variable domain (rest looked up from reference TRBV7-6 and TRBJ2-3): GAGVSQSPRYKVTKRGQDVALRCDPISGHVSLYWYRQALGQGPEFLTYFNYEAQQDKSGLPNDRFSAERPEGSISTLTIQRTEQRDSAMYRCASSLEPGDTQYFGPGTRLTVL.

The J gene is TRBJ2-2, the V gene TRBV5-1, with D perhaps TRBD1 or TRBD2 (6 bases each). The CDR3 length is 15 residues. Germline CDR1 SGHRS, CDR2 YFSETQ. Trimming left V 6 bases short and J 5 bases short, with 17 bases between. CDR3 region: CASTLNRAGTGELFF. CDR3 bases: TGCGCCAGCACCCTTAACAGGGCGGGGACCGGGGAGCTGTTTTTT.

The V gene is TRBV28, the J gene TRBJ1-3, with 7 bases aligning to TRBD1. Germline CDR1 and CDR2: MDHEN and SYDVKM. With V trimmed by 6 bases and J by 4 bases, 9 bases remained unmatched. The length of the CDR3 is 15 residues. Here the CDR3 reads CASSPQGLGGNTIYF. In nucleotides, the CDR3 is TGTGCCAGCAGCCCACAGGGGTTGGGGGGAAACACCATATATTTT. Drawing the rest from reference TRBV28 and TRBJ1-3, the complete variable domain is DVKVTQSSRYLVKRTGEKVFLECVQDMDHENMFWYRQDPGLGLRLIYFSYDVKMKEKGDIPEGYSVSREKKERFSLILESASTNQTSMYLCASSPQGLGGNTIYFGEGSWLTVV.

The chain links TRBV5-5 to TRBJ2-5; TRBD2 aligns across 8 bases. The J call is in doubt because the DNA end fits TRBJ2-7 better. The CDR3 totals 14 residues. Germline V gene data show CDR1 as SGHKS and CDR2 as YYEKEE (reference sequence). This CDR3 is CASSQGLVGYEQYF. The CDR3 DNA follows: TGTGCCAGCAGCCAGGGACTAGTGGGGTACGAGCAGTACTTC.

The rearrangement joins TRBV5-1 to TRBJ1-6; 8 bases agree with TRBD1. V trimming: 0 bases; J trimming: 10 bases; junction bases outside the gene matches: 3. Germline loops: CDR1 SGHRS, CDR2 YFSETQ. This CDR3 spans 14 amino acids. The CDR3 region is CASSLAGGYSPLHF. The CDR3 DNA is TGCGCCAGCAGCTTGGCAGGGGGCTACTCACCCCTCCACTTT.

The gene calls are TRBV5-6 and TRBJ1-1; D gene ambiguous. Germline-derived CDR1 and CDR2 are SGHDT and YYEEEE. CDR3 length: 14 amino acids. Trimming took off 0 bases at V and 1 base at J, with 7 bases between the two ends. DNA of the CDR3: TGTGCCAGCAGCTTGGACAGAAAGAACACTGAAGCTTTCTTT. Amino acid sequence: CASSLDRKNTEAFF.

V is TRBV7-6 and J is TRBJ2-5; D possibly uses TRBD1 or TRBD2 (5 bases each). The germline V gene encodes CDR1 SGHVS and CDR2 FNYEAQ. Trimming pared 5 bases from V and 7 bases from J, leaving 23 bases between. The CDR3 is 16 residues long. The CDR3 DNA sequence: TGTGCCAGCAGCCCATCGGTGCCGGGACCAGAAGGGACCCAGTACTTC. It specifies CASSPSVPGPEGTQYF. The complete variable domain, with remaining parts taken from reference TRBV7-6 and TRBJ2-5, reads GAGVSQSPRYKVTKRGQDVALRCDPISGHVSLYWYRQALGQGPEFLTYFNYEAQQDKSGLPNDRFSAERPEGSISTLTIQRTEQRDSAMYRCASSPSVPGPEGTQYFGPGTRLLVL.

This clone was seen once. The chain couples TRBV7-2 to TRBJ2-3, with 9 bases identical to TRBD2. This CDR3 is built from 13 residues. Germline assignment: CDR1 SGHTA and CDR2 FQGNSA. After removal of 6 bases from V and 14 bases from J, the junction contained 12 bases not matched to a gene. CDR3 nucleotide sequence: TGTGCCAGCAGTTACTTAGCGGGGGAGCCGAGGTATTTT. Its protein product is CASSYLAGEPRYF.

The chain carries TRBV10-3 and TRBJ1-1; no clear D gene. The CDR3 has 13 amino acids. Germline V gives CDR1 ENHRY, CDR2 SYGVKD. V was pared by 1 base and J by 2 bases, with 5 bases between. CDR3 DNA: TGTGCCATCAGTGAGTATTTTAACACTGAAGCTTTCTTT. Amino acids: CAISEYFNTEAFF.

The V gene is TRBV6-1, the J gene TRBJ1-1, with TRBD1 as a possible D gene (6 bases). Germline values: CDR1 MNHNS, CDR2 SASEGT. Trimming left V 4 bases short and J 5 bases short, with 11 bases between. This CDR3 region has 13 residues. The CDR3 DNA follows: TGTGCCAGCAGTGCGATACAGGGAACTGAAGCTTTCTTT. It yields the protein CASSAIQGTEAFF.

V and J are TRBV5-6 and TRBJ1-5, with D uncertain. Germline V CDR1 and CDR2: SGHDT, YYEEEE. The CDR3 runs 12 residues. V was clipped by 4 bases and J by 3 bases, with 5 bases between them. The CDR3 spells CASSGNNQPQHF. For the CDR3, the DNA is TGTGCCAGCAGCGGGAACAATCAGCCCCAGCATTTT.

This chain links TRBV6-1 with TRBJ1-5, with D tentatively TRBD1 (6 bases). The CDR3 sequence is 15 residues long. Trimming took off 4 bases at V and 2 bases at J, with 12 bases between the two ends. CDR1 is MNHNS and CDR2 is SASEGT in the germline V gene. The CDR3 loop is CASSVLSGGNQPQHF. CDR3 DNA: TGTGCCAGCAGTGTCCTGTCAGGGGGCAATCAGCCCCAGCATTTT.

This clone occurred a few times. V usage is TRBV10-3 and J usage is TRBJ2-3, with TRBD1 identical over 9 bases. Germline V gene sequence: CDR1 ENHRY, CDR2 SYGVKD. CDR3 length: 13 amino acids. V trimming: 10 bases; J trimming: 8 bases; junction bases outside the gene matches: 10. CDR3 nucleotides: TGTGCCACGACCCTACAGGGGGCGCCTACGCAGTATTTT. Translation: CATTLQGAPTQYF.

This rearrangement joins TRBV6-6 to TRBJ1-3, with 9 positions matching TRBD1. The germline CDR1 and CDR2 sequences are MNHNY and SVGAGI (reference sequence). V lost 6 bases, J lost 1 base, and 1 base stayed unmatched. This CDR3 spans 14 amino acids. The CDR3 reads CASRDRGSGNTIYF. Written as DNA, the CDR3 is TGTGCCAGCAGAGACAGGGGGTCTGGAAACACCATATATTTT.

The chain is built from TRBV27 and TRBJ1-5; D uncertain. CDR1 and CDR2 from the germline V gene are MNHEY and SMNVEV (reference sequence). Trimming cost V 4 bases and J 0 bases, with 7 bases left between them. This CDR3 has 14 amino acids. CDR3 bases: TGTGCCAGCAGTTCGAAGAATAGCAATCAGCCCCAGCATTTT. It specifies CASSSKNSNQPQHF.

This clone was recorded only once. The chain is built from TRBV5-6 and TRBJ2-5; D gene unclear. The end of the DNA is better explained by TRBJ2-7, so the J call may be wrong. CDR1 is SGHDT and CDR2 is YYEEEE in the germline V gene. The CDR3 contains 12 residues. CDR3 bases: TGTGCCAGCAGCTTGTCGGCCTACGAGCAGTACTTC. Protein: CASSLSAYEQYF.

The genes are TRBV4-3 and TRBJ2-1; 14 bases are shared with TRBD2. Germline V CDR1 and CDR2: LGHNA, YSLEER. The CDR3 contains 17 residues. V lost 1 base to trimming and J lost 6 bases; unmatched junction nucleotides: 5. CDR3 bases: TGCGCCAGCAGCCAAGCCGCGACTAGCGGGGGGGCCAATGAGCAGTTCTTC. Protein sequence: CASSQAATSGGANEQFF.

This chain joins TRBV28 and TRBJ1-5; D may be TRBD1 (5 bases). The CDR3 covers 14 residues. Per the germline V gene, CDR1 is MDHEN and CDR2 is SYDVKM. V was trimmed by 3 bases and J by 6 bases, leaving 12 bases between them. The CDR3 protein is CASSLGEGAQPQHF. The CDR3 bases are TGTGCCAGCAGTTTGGGGGAGGGAGCTCAGCCCCAGCATTTT.

The CDR3 protein is CASSEGTGYSNQPQHF. CDR3 nucleotides: TGTGCCAGCAGCGAAGGGACAGGCTATAGCAATCAGCCCCAGCATTTT. This chain joins TRBV7-8 and TRBJ1-5; 8 bases map to TRBD1. CDR1 is SGHVS and CDR2 is FQNEAQ in the germline V gene. V trimming: 5 bases; J trimming: 0 bases; junction bases outside the gene matches: 6. The CDR3 is 16 residues long.

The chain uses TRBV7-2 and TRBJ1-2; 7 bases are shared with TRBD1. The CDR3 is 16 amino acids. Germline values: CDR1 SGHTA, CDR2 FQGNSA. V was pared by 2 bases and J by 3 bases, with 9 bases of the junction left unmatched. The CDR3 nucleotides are TGTGCCAGCAGCTTACAAACAGGGGCTTGGGACTATGGCTACACCTTC. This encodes CASSLQTGAWDYGYTF. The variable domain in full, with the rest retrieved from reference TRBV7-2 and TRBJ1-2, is GAGVSQSPSNKVTEKGKDVELRCDPISGHTALYWYRQSLGQGLEFLIYFQGNSAPDKSGLPSDRFSAERTGGSVSTLTIQRTQQEDSAVYLCASSLQTGAWDYGYTFGSGTRLTVV.

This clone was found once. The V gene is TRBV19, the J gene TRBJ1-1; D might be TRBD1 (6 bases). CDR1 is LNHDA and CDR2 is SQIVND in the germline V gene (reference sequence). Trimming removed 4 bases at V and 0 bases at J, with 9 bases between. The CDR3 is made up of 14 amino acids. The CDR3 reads CASSNREMNTEAFF. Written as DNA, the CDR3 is TGTGCCAGTAGTAACAGGGAAATGAACACTGAAGCTTTCTTT.

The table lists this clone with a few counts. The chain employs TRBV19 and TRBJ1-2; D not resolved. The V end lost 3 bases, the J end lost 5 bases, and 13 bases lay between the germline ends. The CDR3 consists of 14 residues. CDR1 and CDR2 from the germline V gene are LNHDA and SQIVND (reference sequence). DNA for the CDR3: TGTGCCAGTAGTATTGTGGGCGGAATTTATGGCTACACCTTC. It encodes CASSIVGGIYGYTF.

The CDR3 region is CASSLASTYEQYF. The CDR3 DNA follows: TGCGCCAGCAGCTTGGCTTCCACCTACGAGCAGTACTTC. J is TRBJ2-7 and V is TRBV5-1, with D hard to call. This CDR3 has 13 residues. The germline gives CDR1 SGHRS, CDR2 YFSETQ. V lost 0 bases and J 2 bases, leaving 6 bases between the germline ends.

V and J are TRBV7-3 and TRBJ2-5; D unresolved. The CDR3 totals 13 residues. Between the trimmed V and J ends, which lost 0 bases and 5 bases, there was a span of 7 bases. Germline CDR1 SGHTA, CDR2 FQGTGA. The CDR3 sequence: CASSLTPLETQYF. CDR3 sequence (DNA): TGTGCCAGCAGCTTAACGCCCCTTGAGACCCAGTACTTC.

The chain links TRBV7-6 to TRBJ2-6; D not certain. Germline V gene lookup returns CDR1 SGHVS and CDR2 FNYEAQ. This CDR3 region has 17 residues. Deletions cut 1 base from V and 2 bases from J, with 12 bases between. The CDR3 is CASSLVSGQTGANVLTF. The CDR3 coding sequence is TGTGCCAGCAGCTTAGTATCCGGGCAGACTGGGGCCAACGTCCTGACTTTC.

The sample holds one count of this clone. CDR3 sequence: CSVDGQGMNTEAFF. The CDR3 nucleotides read TGCAGCGTTGATGGACAGGGCATGAACACTGAAGCTTTCTTT. V usage is TRBV29-1 and J usage is TRBJ1-1; 8 nucleotides agree with TRBD1. Germline CDR1 SQVTM, CDR2 ANQGSEA. The ends lost 3 bases at V and 0 bases at J; junction bases unmatched: 3. The CDR3 sequence is 14 residues long.

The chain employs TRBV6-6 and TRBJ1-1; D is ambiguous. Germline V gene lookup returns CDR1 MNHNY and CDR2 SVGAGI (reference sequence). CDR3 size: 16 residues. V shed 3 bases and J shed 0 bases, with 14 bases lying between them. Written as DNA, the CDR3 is TGTGCCAGCAGTTATTCAGAAGAACTGATGAACACTGAAGCTTTCTTT. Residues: CASSYSEELMNTEAFF.

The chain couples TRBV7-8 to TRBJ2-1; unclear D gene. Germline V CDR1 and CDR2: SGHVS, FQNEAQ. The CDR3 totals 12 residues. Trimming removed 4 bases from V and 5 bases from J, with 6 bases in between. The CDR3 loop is CASSSTNNEQFF. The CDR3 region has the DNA TGTGCCAGCAGCTCTACCAACAATGAGCAGTTCTTC.

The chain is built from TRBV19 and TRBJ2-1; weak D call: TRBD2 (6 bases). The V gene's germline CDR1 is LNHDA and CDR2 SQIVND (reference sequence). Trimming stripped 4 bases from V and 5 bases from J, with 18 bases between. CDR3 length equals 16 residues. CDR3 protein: CASSNLGLPSNNEQFF. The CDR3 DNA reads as TGTGCCAGTAGTAATCTGGGACTTCCGTCTAACAATGAGCAGTTCTTC. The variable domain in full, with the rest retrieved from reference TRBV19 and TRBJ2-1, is DGGITQSPKYLFRKEGQNVTLSCEQNLNHDAMYWYRQDPGQGLRLIYYSQIVNDFQKGDIAEGYSVSREKKESFPLTVTSAQKNPTAFYLCASSNLGLPSNNEQFFGPGTRLTVL.